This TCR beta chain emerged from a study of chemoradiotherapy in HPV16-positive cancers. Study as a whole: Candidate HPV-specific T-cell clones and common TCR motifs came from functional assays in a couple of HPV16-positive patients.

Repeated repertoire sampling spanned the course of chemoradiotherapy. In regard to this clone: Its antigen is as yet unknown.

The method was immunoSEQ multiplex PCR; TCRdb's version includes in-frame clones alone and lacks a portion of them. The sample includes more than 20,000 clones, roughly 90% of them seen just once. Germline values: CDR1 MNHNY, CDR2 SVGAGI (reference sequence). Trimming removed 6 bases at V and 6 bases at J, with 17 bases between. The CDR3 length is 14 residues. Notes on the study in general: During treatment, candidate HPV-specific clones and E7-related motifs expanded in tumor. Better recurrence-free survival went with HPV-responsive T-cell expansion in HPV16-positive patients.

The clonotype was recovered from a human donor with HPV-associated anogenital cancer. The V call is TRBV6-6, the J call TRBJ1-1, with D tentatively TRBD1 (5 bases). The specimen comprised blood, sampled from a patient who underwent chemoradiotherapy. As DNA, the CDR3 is TGTGCCAGCAGACGGGACCAAGCGGGCGCTGAAGCTTTCTTT. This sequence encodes CASRRDQAGAEAFF.